This is a list of T cell receptor beta chains from one sample in a study of cytomegalovirus exposure and HLA in healthy donors. Repertoires were generated with immunoSEQ multiplex PCR, while TCRdb's copy carries only in-frame clones and drops some. The sample yields around 99,000 clones, around two thirds seen once. The specimen sequenced was PBMCs. These receptors came from a woman aged 40 to 50 in good health and CMV-seropositive. The CDR3 runs from the conserved cysteine through the conserved F or W. Fields, in order: D gene, V gene, J gene, clone size, CDR3 protein, CDR3 DNA. The D gene is left open where the match is weak. Clone size is shown for a subset of rows, as once, few, many or a class of expanded clone.

TRBD2,TRBV4-1,TRBJ2-7,NA,CASSLTGTSGRYEQYF,TGCGCCAGCAGCCTCACCGGGACTAGCGGGAGGTACGAGCAGTACTTC
TRBD1,TRBV4-2,TRBJ1-2,NA,CASSQTMAGGTYGYTF,TGTGCCAGCAGCCAGACAATGGCAGGGGGAACCTATGGCTACACCTTC
NA,TRBV2,TRBJ2-1,NA,CASRPRGGGDEQFF,TGTGCCAGCAGGCCCAGAGGGGGCGGGGATGAGCAGTTCTTC
NA,TRBV7-3,TRBJ2-5,few,CASSPQGGETQYF,TGTGCCAGCAGCCCACAGGGGGGGGAGACCCAGTACTTC
NA,TRBV29-1,TRBJ2-3,few,CSTRQAHSTDTQYF,TGCAGCACCAGACAGGCGCATTCCACAGATACGCAGTATTTT
NA,TRBV5-8,TRBJ2-1,NA,CASSPLWGRGVDEQFF,TGTGCCAGCAGCCCGTTGTGGGGCAGGGGTGTCGATGAGCAGTTCTTC
NA,TRBV7-8,TRBJ1-1,once,CASSSPRLGSTEAFF,TGTGCCAGCAGCTCCCCCCGGCTCGGGAGTACTGAAGCTTTCTTT
NA,TRBV5-4,TRBJ2-7,few,CASSSDRTRYEQYF,TGTGCCAGCAGCTCCGACAGGACCCGCTACGAGCAGTACTTC
TRBD1,TRBV11-2,TRBJ1-3,NA,CASSFVQGSGNTIYF,TGTGCCAGCAGCTTCGTACAGGGGTCTGGAAACACCATATATTTT
NA,TRBV30,TRBJ1-2,NA,CAWSPTPYRYTF,TGTGCCTGGAGCCCCACTCCCTATCGCTACACCTTC
TRBD1,TRBV5-4,TRBJ2-3,NA,CASSLGQGPSTDTQYF,TGTGCCAGCAGCTTGGGACAGGGACCTAGCACAGATACGCAGTATTTT
TRBD1,TRBV14,TRBJ1-2,NA,CASSLLFSGTGQYTF,TGTGCCAGCAGCCTATTATTTTCCGGGACAGGGCAATACACCTTC
NA,TRBV19,TRBJ2-5,NA,CASSIPQDGGETQYF,TGTGCCAGTAGTATACCACAGGACGGTGGAGAGACCCAGTACTTC
NA,TRBV18,TRBJ1-2,NA,CASSPRSGGGYTF,TGTGCCAGCTCCCCAAGGAGCGGGGGAGGCTACACCTTC
NA,TRBV6-5,TRBJ2-1,few,CASSKETVGDEQFF,TGTGCCAGCAGCAAAGAGACAGTGGGCGATGAGCAGTTCTTC
NA,TRBV27,TRBJ1-2,NA,CASSPRFGEYGYTF,TGTGCCAGCAGCCCACGATTCGGGGAATATGGCTACACCTTC
TRBD1,TRBV18,TRBJ2-5,NA,CASSAGGQETQYF,TGTGCCAGCTCAGCAGGGGGCCAAGAGACCCAGTACTTC
NA,TRBV5-6,TRBJ2-3,NA,CASSFESGNTDTQYF,TGTGCCAGCAGCTTTGAGTCGGGGAACACAGATACGCAGTATTTT
NA,TRBV6-5,TRBJ1-6,NA,CASSYFGLEYNSPLHF,TGTGCCAGCAGTTACTTCGGATTGGAGTATAATTCACCCCTCCACTTT
TRBD1,TRBV2,TRBJ2-2,NA,CASSVQGPTGELFF,TGTGCCAGCAGTGTACAGGGGCCCACCGGGGAGCTGTTTTTT
TRBD1,TRBV9,TRBJ2-2,NA,CASSAGGDTGELFF,TGTGCCAGCAGCGCAGGGGGAGACACCGGGGAGCTGTTTTTT
TRBD2,TRBV27,TRBJ2-7,NA,CASSLWTSGAEQYF,TGTGCCAGCAGTTTATGGACTAGCGGGGCCGAGCAGTACTTC
TRBD1,TRBV19,TRBJ1-6,NA,CASSTRTGGNSPLHF,TGTGCCAGTAGTACCAGGACAGGGGGCAATTCACCCCTCCACTTT
TRBD1,TRBV29-1,TRBJ2-5,NA,CSVEDPGQLVQVGETQYF,TGCAGCGTTGAAGATCCGGGACAGCTAGTTCAAGTGGGAGAGACCCAGTACTTC
TRBD2,TRBV7-2,TRBJ2-1,NA,CASSPSSGQYNEQFF,TGTGCCAGCAGCCCCTCTAGCGGACAATACAATGAGCAGTTCTTC
TRBD2,TRBV7-2,TRBJ2-5,NA,CASSLGANGLAGQETQYF,TGTGCCAGCAGCTTAGGGGCCAACGGACTAGCGGGGCAAGAGACCCAGTACTTC
NA,TRBV11-2,TRBJ2-7,NA,CASSPTDRPSYEQYF,TGTGCCAGCAGCCCCACAGACAGGCCATCCTACGAGCAGTACTTC
TRBD1,TRBV6-5,TRBJ2-1,NA,CASRSGGGAYNEQFF,TGTGCCAGCAGGTCAGGGGGCGGCGCCTACAATGAGCAGTTCTTC
TRBD2,TRBV5-6,TRBJ2-2,few,CASSSRLAGVQIF,TGTGCCAGCAGCTCACGACTAGCGGGGGTGCAGATTTTT
NA,TRBV5-6,TRBJ1-1,few,CASSSAGQLYTEAFF,TGTGCCAGCAGCTCCGCCGGACAGTTATACACTGAAGCTTTCTTT
NA,TRBV6-4,TRBJ1-4,once,CAALDGSAKLFF,TGTGCCGCGTTAGACGGGAGCGCAAAACTGTTTTTT
TRBD1,TRBV6-5,TRBJ2-7,NA,CASTPTGGSEQYF,TGTGCCAGCACCCCGACAGGGGGATCCGAGCAGTACTTC
NA,TRBV9,TRBJ1-4,NA,CASSVGETHEKLFF,TGTGCCAGCAGCGTTGGAGAGACCCATGAAAAACTGTTTTTT
NA,TRBV12-2,TRBJ1-5,few,CARLLTHF,TGTGCAAGACTTCTCACGCATTTT
NA,TRBV15,TRBJ2-1,NA,CATSLRASYNEQFF,TGTGCCACCAGCCTGCGGGCATCCTACAATGAGCAGTTCTTC
NA,TRBV2,TRBJ1-5,NA,CASSPQYSNQPQHF,TGTGCCAGCAGCCCACAGTATAGCAATCAGCCCCAGCATTTT
NA,TRBV9,TRBJ1-1,NA,CASSAQTGQNTEAFF,TGTGCCAGCAGCGCCCAAACCGGACAGAACACTGAAGCTTTCTTT
NA,TRBV18,TRBJ1-3,NA,CASSPPSTSGNTIYF,TGTGCCAGCTCACCACCCTCTACTTCTGGAAACACCATATATTTT
NA,TRBV13,TRBJ1-6,NA,CASSLQTGQSSYNSPLHF,TGTGCCAGCAGCTTACAAACAGGGCAAAGCTCCTATAATTCACCCCTCCACTTT
NA,TRBV6-6,TRBJ1-2,once,CASSSPGGNYGYTF,TGTGCCAGCAGTTCGCCGGGGGGTAACTATGGCTACACCTTC
NA,TRBV5-4,TRBJ1-1,NA,CASSWRGGQGEAFF,TGTGCCAGCAGCTGGCGCGGGGGGCAGGGTGAAGCTTTCTTT
NA,TRBV6-6,TRBJ2-1,NA,CASSPPRLGPYNEQFF,TGTGCCAGCAGTCCTCCCAGACTAGGCCCTTACAATGAGCAGTTCTTC
TRBD2,TRBV4-2,TRBJ2-1,once,CASSQVKSGGDNEQFF,TGTGCCAGCAGCCAAGTTAAAAGCGGGGGGGACAATGAGCAGTTCTTC
NA,TRBV4-3,TRBJ1-2,NA,CASSQDQGPYGYTF,TGCGCCAGCAGCCAAGATCAGGGTCCTTATGGCTACACCTTC
NA,TRBV6-5,TRBJ1-1,NA,CASSKLSRETEAFF,TGTGCCAGCAGCAAACTAAGCAGGGAAACTGAAGCTTTCTTT
NA,TRBV29-1,TRBJ1-2,NA,CSVTENYGYTF,TGCAGCGTCACTGAGAACTATGGCTACACCTTC
NA,TRBV6-1,TRBJ1-3,once,CASRAGPSSGNTIYF,TGTGCCAGCAGAGCAGGGCCGAGCTCTGGAAACACCATATATTTT
TRBD1,TRBV30,TRBJ1-1,few,CAWSGSRQGAEGAFF,TGTGCCTGGAGTGGCTCGAGACAGGGGGCAGAAGGAGCTTTCTTT
NA,TRBV4-3,TRBJ1-2,NA,CASSQELVRGNGYTF,TGCGCCAGCAGCCAAGAGTTGGTAAGGGGTAACGGCTACACCTTC
NA,TRBV5-4,TRBJ1-2,few,CASSLAGDYGYTF,TGTGCCAGCAGCTTGGCGGGAGACTATGGCTACACCTTC
NA,TRBV30,TRBJ2-1,NA,CAWSVNRVDEQFF,TGTGCCTGGAGTGTAAACAGGGTCGATGAGCAGTTCTTC